The TCR beta chain under discussion was sequenced for a study of T cell repertoires in cytomegalovirus infection. TCRdb passed the reads through MiXCR, listing each CDR3 protein once. In the table there are around 900,000 distinct CDR3 sequences, about 33% of which are singletons. The V gene end was trimmed by 8 bases and the J gene end by 2 bases; junction bases not matched to a gene: 9. The CDR3 loop spans 15 amino acids. Germline V CDR1 and CDR2: SGHRS, YFSETQ. With regard to this clonotype: The antigen is unknown.

This rearrangement joins TRBV5-1 to TRBJ2-1, with 8 bases aligning to TRBD2. This clonotype was sampled from a human donor in good health (CMV status not recorded). Some clones in this sample may be carry-over from other donors' samples. The sample consisted of cultured CD8+ T cells from PBMCs, taken from culture after CMV antigen stimulation. CDR3 sequence: CASNYRGGTYNEQFF. CDR3 nucleotides: TGCGCCAGTAACTACCGGGGGGGGACCTACAATGAGCAGTTCTTC.